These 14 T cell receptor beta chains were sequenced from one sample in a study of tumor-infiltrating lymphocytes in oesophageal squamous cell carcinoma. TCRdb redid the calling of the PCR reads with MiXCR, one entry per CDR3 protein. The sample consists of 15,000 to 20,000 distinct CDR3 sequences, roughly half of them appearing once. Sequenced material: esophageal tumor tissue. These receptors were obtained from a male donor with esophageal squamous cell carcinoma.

The CDR3 sequence: CASSLSRQGRQYF. The CDR3 DNA is TGTGCCAGCAGCTTATCCCGACAGGGCCGACAGTATTTT. This chain connects TRBV11-3 to TRBJ2-3; 7 nucleotides match TRBD1. The CDR3 is made up of 13 amino acids. Trimming took 2 bases from V and 12 from J; bases not matched to a gene: 8. In germline, CDR1 is SGHNT, CDR2 YENEEA.

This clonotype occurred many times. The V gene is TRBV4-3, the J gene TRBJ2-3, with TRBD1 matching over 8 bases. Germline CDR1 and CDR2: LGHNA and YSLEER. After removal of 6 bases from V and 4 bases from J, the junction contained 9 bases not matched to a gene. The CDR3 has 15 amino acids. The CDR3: CASRVLGTGPDTQYF. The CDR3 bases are TGCGCCAGCAGAGTACTGGGGACAGGTCCAGATACGCAGTATTTT.

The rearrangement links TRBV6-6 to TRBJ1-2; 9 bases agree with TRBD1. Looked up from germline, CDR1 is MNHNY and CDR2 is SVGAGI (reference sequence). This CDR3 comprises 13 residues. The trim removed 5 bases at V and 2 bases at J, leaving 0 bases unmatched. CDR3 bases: TGTGCCAGCAGTGGACAGGGGAACTATGGCTACACCTTC. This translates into CASSGQGNYGYTF.

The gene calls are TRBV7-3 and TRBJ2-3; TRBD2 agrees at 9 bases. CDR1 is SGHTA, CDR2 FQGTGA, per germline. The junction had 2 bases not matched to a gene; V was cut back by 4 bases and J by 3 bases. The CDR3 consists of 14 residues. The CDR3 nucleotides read TGTGCCAGCAGCTCCGGACTAGCGACAGATACGCAGTATTTT. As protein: CASSSGLATDTQYF. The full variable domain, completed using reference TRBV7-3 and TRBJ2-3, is GAGVSQTPSNKVTEKGKYVELRCDPISGHTALYWYRQSLGQGPEFLIYFQGTGAADDSGLPNDRFFAVRPEGSVSTLKIQRTERGDSAVYLCASSSGLATDTQYFGPGTRLTVL.

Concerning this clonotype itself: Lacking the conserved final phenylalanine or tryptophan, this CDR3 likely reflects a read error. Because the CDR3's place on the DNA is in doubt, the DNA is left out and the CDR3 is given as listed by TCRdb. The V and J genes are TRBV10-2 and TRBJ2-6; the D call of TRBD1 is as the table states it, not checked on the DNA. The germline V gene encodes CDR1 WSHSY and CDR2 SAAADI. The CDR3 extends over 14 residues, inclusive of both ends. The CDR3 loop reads CASSEFGNEQFFGA.

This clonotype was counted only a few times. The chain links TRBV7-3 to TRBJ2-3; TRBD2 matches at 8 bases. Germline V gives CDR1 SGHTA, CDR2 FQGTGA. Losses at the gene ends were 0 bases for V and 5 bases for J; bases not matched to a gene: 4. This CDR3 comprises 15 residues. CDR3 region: CASSLTAGEIDTQYF. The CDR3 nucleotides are TGTGCCAGCAGCTTAACAGCGGGAGAGATAGATACGCAGTATTTT.

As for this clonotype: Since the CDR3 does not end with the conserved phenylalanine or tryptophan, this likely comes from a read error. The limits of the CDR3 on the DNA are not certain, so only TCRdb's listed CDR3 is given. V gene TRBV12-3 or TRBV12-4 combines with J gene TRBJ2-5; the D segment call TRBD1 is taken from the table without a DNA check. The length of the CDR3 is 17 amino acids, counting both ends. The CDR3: CASSPTGGSRNEQFFGN.

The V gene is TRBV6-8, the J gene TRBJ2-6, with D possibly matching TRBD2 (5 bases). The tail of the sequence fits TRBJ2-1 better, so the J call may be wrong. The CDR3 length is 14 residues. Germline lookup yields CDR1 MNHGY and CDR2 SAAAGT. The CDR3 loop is CASSPSLVGHEQFF. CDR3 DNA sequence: TGTGCCAGCTCACCCTCACTAGTCGGCCACGAGCAGTTCTTC.

CDR3 in amino acids: CASARGQNNEQFF. The CDR3 region has the DNA TGCGCCAGCGCCCGGGGACAAAACAATGAGCAGTTCTTC. This chain uses TRBV5-1 with TRBJ2-5; possible D gene TRBD1, 6 bases. The end of the DNA aligns better with TRBJ2-1, so the J call may be wrong. Germline V gene data show CDR1 as SGHRS and CDR2 as YFSETQ. The CDR3 loop spans 13 amino acids.

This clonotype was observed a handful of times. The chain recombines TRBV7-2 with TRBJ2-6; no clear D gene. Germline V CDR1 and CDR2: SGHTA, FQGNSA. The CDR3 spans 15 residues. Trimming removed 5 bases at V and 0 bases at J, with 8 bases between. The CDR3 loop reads CASSPGSSGANVLTF. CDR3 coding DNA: TGTGCCAGCAGCCCAGGCTCCTCTGGGGCCAACGTCCTGACTTTC.

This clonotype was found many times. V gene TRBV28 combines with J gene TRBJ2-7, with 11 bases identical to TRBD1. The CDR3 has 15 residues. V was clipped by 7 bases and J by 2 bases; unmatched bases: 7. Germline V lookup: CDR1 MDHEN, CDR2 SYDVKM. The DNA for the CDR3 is TGTGCCAGCACCCGAAGGGACAGGGGGACCTACGAGCAGTACTTC. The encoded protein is CASTRRDRGTYEQYF. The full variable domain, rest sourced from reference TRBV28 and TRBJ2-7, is DVKVTQSSRYLVKRTGEKVFLECVQDMDHENMFWYRQDPGLGLRLIYFSYDVKMKEKGDIPEGYSVSREKKERFSLILESASTNQTSMYLCASTRRDRGTYEQYFGPGTRLTVT.

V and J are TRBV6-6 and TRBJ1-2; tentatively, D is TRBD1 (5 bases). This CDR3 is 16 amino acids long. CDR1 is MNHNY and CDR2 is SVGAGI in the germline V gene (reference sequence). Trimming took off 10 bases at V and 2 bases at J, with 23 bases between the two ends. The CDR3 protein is CATLKGTSGGNYGYTF. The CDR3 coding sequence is TGTGCCACCTTGAAGGGGACGAGTGGGGGAAACTATGGCTACACCTTC.

CDR3 sequence: CASSLGTSGSYNEQYF. The DNA for the CDR3 is TGTGCCAGCAGCTTAGGGACTAGCGGCTCCTACAATGAGCAGTACTTC. The chain employs TRBV7-6 and TRBJ2-5; 10 positions match TRBD2. CDR3 size: 16 residues. The germline gives CDR1 SGHVS, CDR2 FNYEAQ. Losses at the gene ends were 1 base for V and 11 bases for J; bases not matched to a gene: 13.

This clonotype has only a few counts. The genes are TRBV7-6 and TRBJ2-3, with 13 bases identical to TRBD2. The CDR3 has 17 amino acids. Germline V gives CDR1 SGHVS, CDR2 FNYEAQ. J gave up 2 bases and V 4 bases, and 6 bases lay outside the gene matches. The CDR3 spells CASSSSGTSGVTDTQYF. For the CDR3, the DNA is TGTGCCAGCAGCTCCTCCGGGACTAGCGGGGTCACAGATACGCAGTATTTT.